These T cell receptor beta chains were read from a single sample in a study of blood T cell repertoires in COVID-19. Sequencing was performed with immunoSEQ multiplex PCR; in TCRdb, only in-frame clones are kept and a portion is missing. The table lists some 200,000 clones, roughly 82% of them singletons. Sequenced sample: peripheral blood. The receptors derive from a woman aged 40 to 50 with acute or convalescent COVID-19. Both conserved end residues are part of each CDR3. D genes are given only for firm matches. Not all rows give a size; the values are once, few, many and, for expanded clones, a class.

v_gene,j_gene,len,d_gene,abundance,CDR3nt,CDR3aa
TRBV28,TRBJ1-6,13,TRBD1,-,TGTGCCAGCATGGGACAGTATAATTCACCCCTCCACTTT,CASMGQYNSPLHF
TRBV2,TRBJ1-4,14,-,-,TGTGCCAGCAGTCCGGGGGCAACTAATGAAAAACTGTTTTTT,CASSPGATNEKLFF
TRBV11-2,TRBJ1-1,18,TRBD1,-,TGTGCCAGCAGCTCCGGGACAGGGGGCGCGGTTGGGGGAACTGAAGCTTTCTTT,CASSSGTGGAVGGTEAFF
TRBV7-3,TRBJ2-1,16,TRBD1,-,TGTGCCAGCAGCGATCGGCGCGGACAGGGGAGGAATGAGCAGTTCTTC,CASSDRRGQGRNEQFF
TRBV4-1,TRBJ1-1,16,-,-,TGCGCCAGCAGCCAAGATCAGTACGGGGGAAACACTGAAGCTTTCTTT,CASSQDQYGGNTEAFF
TRBV4-3,TRBJ2-1,17,TRBD2,-,TGCGCCAGCAGCCAAGGGGCTAGCGGGAACCGCGACAATGAGCAGTTCTTC,CASSQGASGNRDNEQFF
TRBV30,TRBJ1-4,20,-,once,TGTGCCTGGACCGCCGGGGTAGGCAGGGGCCTAGGAGCAACTAATGAAAAACTGTTTTTT,CAWTAGVGRGLGATNEKLFF
TRBV19,TRBJ2-7,15,TRBD1,-,TGTGCCAGTAGTATAATTGGACAGGGTCCCTACGAGCAGTACTTC,CASSIIGQGPYEQYF
TRBV5-1,TRBJ2-2,14,TRBD2,-,TGCGCCAGCAGCTTGGTACTAGCGGCCGGGGAGCTGTTTTTT,CASSLVLAAGELFF
TRBV7-8,TRBJ2-5,11,-,-,TGTGCCAGCAACAGAAAAGAGACCCAGTACTTC,CASNRKETQYF
TRBV2,TRBJ2-2,14,-,-,TGTGCCAGCAGCCAGGACACGAACACCGGGGAGCTGTTTTTT,CASSQDTNTGELFF
TRBV6-2/TRBV6-3,TRBJ2-7,13,TRBD1,-,TGTGCCAGCAGCCGGGGACAGAACTACGAGCAGTACTTC,CASSRGQNYEQYF
TRBV27,TRBJ2-7,16,TRBD2,-,TGTGCCAGCAGTCCCCGGACTAGCGGGGTGGTCTACGAGCAGTACTTC,CASSPRTSGVVYEQYF
TRBV19,TRBJ2-2,15,TRBD1,-,TGTGCCACCACCGGGGGACAGGGCAGCACCGGGGAGCTGTTTTTT,CATTGGQGSTGELFF
TRBV30,TRBJ2-5,17,TRBD2,-,TGTGCCTGGAGTTCCTTCGGAGGGACTAGGGGTAAAGAGACCCAGTACTTC,CAWSSFGGTRGKETQYF
TRBV5-1,TRBJ1-2,13,-,-,TGCGCCAGCAGCTCCCGGACTGCTTATGGCTACACCTTC,CASSSRTAYGYTF
TRBV9,TRBJ2-1,17,TRBD2,-,TGTGCCAGCAGCGCAATCCCACTAGCGAGCTCCTACAATGAGCAGTTCTTC,CASSAIPLASSYNEQFF